This T cell receptor beta chain was sequenced in a study of blood T cell repertoires in COVID-19. Study in general: Sites in the United States, Italy and Spain provided acute and convalescent COVID-19 samples. In each case, the material was cDNA or gDNA derived from T cells, B-cell-depleted T cells, or PBMCs.

Germline CDR1 reads LNHDA; CDR2 reads SQIVND (reference sequence). Trimming took off 7 bases at V and 5 bases at J, with 14 bases between the two ends. The CDR3 is 14 residues long. Authors' analysis steps: It was from reference gene primer amplification that nucleated cell counts were estimated. Clones were sequenced by immunoSEQ multiplex PCR, and TCRdb holds only the in-frame ones, with some missing. That table supplies the V and J calls and clone size; D and trimming were determined from the DNA. The sample carries tens of thousands of clones, around 87% recorded once. The chain links TRBV19 to TRBJ2-2, with D perhaps matching TRBD2 (7 bases). The sequenced sample was peripheral blood. The receptor was isolated from a human donor in a cohort sampled during active COVID-19. The CDR3 reads CASMGGRGTGELFF. Written as DNA, the CDR3 is TGTGCCAGTATGGGAGGGAGGGGGACCGGGGAGCTGTTTTTT.